The clone carrying this TCR beta chain was seen repeatedly, ten times or more. Antigen: not known. Clinical symptoms, serum thyroxine and TRAb, thyroid ultrasound and orbital computed tomography were used for the diagnoses. Researchers took RNA transcripts and amplified the TCR beta CDR3 regions from them. The HTBI primer set served for first-round RT-PCR of the TCR CDR3. TCRdb re-derived calls from the multiplex PCR reads in MiXCR, one entry per CDR3 protein. Of approximately 350,000 distinct CDR3 sequences in the sample, about 16% were seen once. The data stem from a study of T cells in Graves' hyperthyroidism and ophthalmopathy. General study results and limits: Before onset, by a median of 6.5 months, the model predicted ophthalmopathy. Ophthalmopathy was distinguished from stable hyperthyroidism by 13 V-J signatures. Most thyroid clonotypes expanded above 0.001 appeared in blood too.

Between the trimmed V and J ends, which lost 0 bases and 0 bases, there was a span of 9 bases. The V gene's germline CDR1 is GTSNPN and CDR2 SVGIG (reference sequence). This CDR3 is built from 16 residues. This rearrangement joins TRBV30 to TRBJ2-6, with TRBD2 as a possible D gene (6 bases). The sample consisted of blood. This clonotype originated in a woman between 55 and 75 years old with Graves' ophthalmopathy. DNA of the CDR3: TGTGCCTGGAGTGTACGGGGGAACTCTGGGGCCAACGTCCTGACTTTC. Protein: CAWSVRGNSGANVLTF.